The 23 T cell receptor beta chains given below trace back to one sample, sequenced in a study of blood T cell repertoires in COVID-19. This table comes from immunoSEQ multiplex PCR, and its TCRdb copy is limited to in-frame clones, with some not included. The sample has under 150,000 clones; around nine tenths are singletons. The sample taken for sequencing was PBMCs or T cells enriched from blood (not recorded which). These receptors were obtained from a woman aged 25 to 45 with acute COVID-19.

The J gene is TRBJ2-7, the V gene TRBV29-1; 10 positions match TRBD2. The V segment lost 3 bases and the J segment 0 bases; nucleotides outside the gene matches: 5. CDR3 size: 15 residues. Germline-derived CDR1 and CDR2 are SQVTM and ANQGSEA. The CDR3 bases are TGCAGCGTTGACATACTAGCGGGGAACTCCTACGAGCAGTACTTC. Translating gives CSVDILAGNSYEQYF.

The chain uses TRBV30 and TRBJ2-3; a possible D gene is TRBD2 (5 bases). Germline V lookup: CDR1 GTSNPN, CDR2 SVGIG (reference sequence). V was clipped by 0 bases and J by 9 bases, with 13 bases between them. The CDR3 totals 13 residues. CDR3 amino acids: CAWSVKAVGTQYF. CDR3 sequence (DNA): TGTGCCTGGAGTGTAAAAGCGGTAGGCACGCAGTATTTT.

This clone was counted once. This chain connects TRBV24-1 to TRBJ2-7; 7 bases line up with TRBD2. The V gene's germline CDR1 is KGHDR and CDR2 SFDVKD. J lost 0 bases, V lost 2 bases, and 0 bases had no gene match. This CDR3 has 14 amino acids. The CDR3 region is CATSDSGGSYEQYF. The CDR3, as DNA: TGTGCCACCAGTGATTCGGGGGGCTCCTACGAGCAGTACTTC.

The chain combines TRBV30 with TRBJ2-7; 7 bases agree with TRBD1. V lost 5 bases, J lost 6 bases, and 10 bases stayed unmatched. CDR3 length equals 13 residues. The germline V gene encodes CDR1 GTSNPN and CDR2 SVGIG (reference sequence). DNA of the CDR3: TGTGCCTGGCGGGGACAGAATGGGGTCGAGCAGTACTTC. It yields the protein CAWRGQNGVEQYF.

The rearrangement joins TRBV7-9 to TRBJ2-5, with 9 bases that match TRBD2. The CDR3 extends over 16 amino acids. The junction had 4 bases not matched to a gene; V was cut back by 1 base and J by 1 base. Germline CDR1 reads SEHNR; CDR2 reads FQNEAQ (reference sequence). CDR3 in DNA: TGTGCCAGCAGCTTAGGGACTAGCGTACCCCAAGAGACCCAGTACTTC. This encodes CASSLGTSVPQETQYF. Drawing the rest from reference TRBV7-9 and TRBJ2-5, the complete variable domain is DTGVSQNPRHKITKRGQNVTFRCDPISEHNRLYWYRQTLGQGPEFLTYFQNEAQLEKSRLLSDRFSAERPKGSFSTLEIQRTEQGDSAMYLCASSLGTSVPQETQYFGPGTRLLVL.

The rearrangement uses TRBV4-3 and TRBJ1-5; D unresolved. Germline CDR1 is LGHNA and CDR2 is YSLEER. The CDR3 runs to 13 residues. The ends were cut back, 1 base at V and 3 bases at J, with 4 bases in the middle. The CDR3, as DNA: TGCGCCAGCAGCCAAGCTCTCAATCAGCCCCAGCATTTT. It specifies CASSQALNQPQHF.

This CDR3 is CASSHSGSSYNEQFF. Written as DNA, the CDR3 is TGTGCCAGCAGTCACAGCGGGAGCTCCTACAATGAGCAGTTCTTC. V usage is TRBV6-2 or TRBV6-3 and J usage is TRBJ2-1; 8 nucleotides agree with TRBD2. CDR3 size: 15 residues. Germline CDR1 reads MNHEY; CDR2 reads SVGEGT. After removal of 5 bases from V and 0 bases from J, the junction contained 3 bases not matched to a gene.

This chain connects TRBV28 to TRBJ2-5, with 8 bases matching TRBD2. The CDR3 contains 18 residues. Germline V CDR1 and CDR2: MDHEN, SYDVKM. Trimming removed 2 bases from V and 5 bases from J; junction bases left unmatched: 16. CDR3 sequence reads: CASSLRIRREGISETQYF. The CDR3 nucleotides read TGTGCCAGCAGTTTACGTATTCGTCGGGAGGGGATCAGTGAGACCCAGTACTTC.

This chain joins TRBV10-3 and TRBJ2-1; perhaps TRBD1 as D (6 bases). Trimming pared 3 bases from V and 1 base from J, leaving 16 bases between. The CDR3 loop spans 17 amino acids. Germline CDR1 and CDR2: ENHRY and SYGVKD. CDR3 coding DNA: TGTGCCATCAGTGATCTCCAAGGGGGAGTGTCCTACAATGAGCAGTTCTTC. This codes for CAISDLQGGVSYNEQFF.

This chain joins TRBV5-1 and TRBJ1-1; 8 nucleotides match TRBD1. The germline V gene encodes CDR1 SGHRS and CDR2 YFSETQ. Trimming at V came to 3 bases and at J to 1 base, leaving 5 bases not matched to a gene. The CDR3 is 15 amino acids. The CDR3: CASSSGTGENTEAFF. DNA for the CDR3: TGCGCCAGCAGCTCAGGGACAGGAGAGAACACTGAAGCTTTCTTT.

V is TRBV30 and J is TRBJ1-1; tentatively, D is TRBD1 (5 bases). Per the germline V gene, CDR1 is GTSNPN and CDR2 is SVGIG (reference sequence). This CDR3 spans 13 amino acids. The V end lost 4 bases, the J end lost 1 base, and 10 bases lay between the germline ends. This CDR3 is CAWNFDRNTEAFF. CDR3 coding DNA: TGTGCCTGGAATTTTGACAGGAACACTGAAGCTTTCTTT.

CDR3 amino acids: CAIPPSGGPGNTIYF. DNA of the CDR3: TGTGCCATCCCACCAAGTGGAGGGCCTGGAAACACCATATATTTT. V usage is TRBV7-9 and J usage is TRBJ1-3, with no clear D. CDR1 and CDR2 from the germline V gene are SEHNR and FQNEAQ (reference sequence). CDR3 size: 15 residues. The V end lost 10 bases, the J end lost 2 bases, and 18 bases lay between the germline ends. The variable domain in full, with the rest retrieved from reference TRBV7-9 and TRBJ1-3, is DTGVSQNPRHKITKRGQNVTFRCDPISEHNRLYWYRQTLGQGPEFLTYFQNEAQLEKSRLLSDRFSAERPKGSFSTLEIQRTEQGDSAMYLCAIPPSGGPGNTIYFGEGSWLTVV.

The chain uses TRBV19 and TRBJ2-1; 8 nucleotides align to TRBD1. The CDR3 loop spans 16 amino acids. Losses at the gene ends were 4 bases for V and 8 bases for J; bases not matched to a gene: 13. Per germline, CDR1 LNHDA and CDR2 SQIVND (reference sequence). CDR3 residues: CASSTYRGNVFDEQFF. In DNA, the CDR3 is TGTGCCAGTAGTACATACAGGGGGAACGTTTTCGATGAGCAGTTCTTC.

V usage is TRBV7-9 and J usage is TRBJ2-3, with D possibly matching TRBD1 (6 bases). Trimming removed 4 bases at V and 0 bases at J, with 14 bases between. The CDR3 sequence is 16 residues long. Germline V gives CDR1 SEHNR, CDR2 FQNEAQ (reference sequence). The CDR3 is CASSSSKGVSTDTQYF. CDR3 in DNA: TGTGCCAGCAGCTCATCAAAGGGGGTTAGCACAGATACGCAGTATTTT.

The chain couples TRBV2 to TRBJ1-4, with 8 bases identical to TRBD1. Trimming cost V 6 bases and J 7 bases; bases outside gene matches: 7. CDR1 SNHLY and CDR2 FYNNEI come from the germline V gene. The CDR3 totals 14 residues. This chain's CDR3 is CASSGQGVGEKLFF. Written as DNA, the CDR3 is TGTGCCAGCAGCGGACAGGGCGTGGGTGAAAAACTGTTTTTT.

The V and J genes are TRBV3-1 (or the pseudogene TRBV3-2) and TRBJ1-5; 7 bases map to TRBD1. J gave up 3 bases and V 4 bases, and 6 bases lay outside the gene matches. The CDR3 extends over 15 amino acids. Germline-derived CDR1 and CDR2 are LGHDT and YNNKEL (reference sequence). CDR3 in DNA: TGTGCCAGCAGCCCTGGGACAGCGTACAATCAGCCCCAGCATTTT. It is translated as CASSPGTAYNQPQHF.

This sequence joins TRBV7-9 and TRBJ1-1; D may be TRBD1 (5 bases). In germline, CDR1 is SEHNR, CDR2 FQNEAQ (reference sequence). With 5 bases removed from V and 8 bases from J, the gap between germline ends came to 18 bases. This CDR3 comprises 14 residues. The CDR3 spells CASSPRDGRPEAFF. CDR3 in DNA: TGTGCCAGCAGCCCGCGGGACGGCCGTCCGGAAGCTTTCTTT.

V is TRBV2 and J is TRBJ1-1, with 7 bases fitting TRBD1. CDR1 is SNHLY and CDR2 is FYNNEI in the germline V gene. CDR3 size: 14 residues. After removal of 7 bases from V and 1 base from J, the junction contained 6 bases not matched to a gene. CDR3 loop: CASTQTGTNTEAFF. CDR3 in DNA: TGTGCCAGCACCCAGACAGGGACGAACACTGAAGCTTTCTTT.

The CDR3 here is CASSSISGEQYF. DNA of the CDR3: TGCGCCAGCAGCTCTATATCCGGGGAGCAGTACTTC. The V and J genes are TRBV5-1 and TRBJ2-7; D is undetermined. The CDR3 contains 12 residues. The germline CDR1 and CDR2 sequences are SGHRS and YFSETQ. The V gene lost 3 bases and the J gene lost 7 bases, with 11 bases spanning the gap.

The chain employs TRBV7-9 and TRBJ1-4; possible D gene TRBD1, 6 bases. The germline CDR1 and CDR2 sequences are SEHNR and FQNEAQ (reference sequence). The CDR3 sequence is 15 residues long. V was trimmed by 2 bases and J by 4 bases, leaving 11 bases between them. As DNA, the CDR3 is TGTGCCAGCAGCTTACGGTCAGGGGATAATGAAAAACTGTTTTTT. Amino acid sequence: CASSLRSGDNEKLFF.

This chain's CDR3 is CASSKEQGWDTEAFF. The CDR3 coding sequence is TGTGCCAGCAGTAAAGAACAGGGGTGGGATACTGAAGCTTTCTTT. The chain carries TRBV2 and TRBJ1-1; TRBD1 aligns across 7 bases. The trim removed 5 bases at V and 5 bases at J, leaving 11 bases unmatched. CDR3 length equals 15 residues. Germline CDR1 and CDR2: SNHLY and FYNNEI.

The rearrangement joins TRBV4-1 to TRBJ1-1, with D perhaps matching TRBD1 (6 bases). There are 18 residues in the CDR3. Germline V CDR1 and CDR2: MGHRA, YSYEKL. V was trimmed by 0 bases and J by 2 bases, leaving 19 bases between them. The CDR3: CASSQESYREQKNTEAFF. The CDR3 region has the DNA TGCGCCAGCAGCCAAGAATCCTACAGGGAACAGAAAAACACTGAAGCTTTCTTT.

V is TRBV28 and J is TRBJ1-1; D is perhaps TRBD1 (6 bases). The V end was cut by 6 bases, the J end by 2 bases, with 16 bases between. Germline V gene data show CDR1 as MDHEN and CDR2 as SYDVKM. CDR3 size: 15 residues. The CDR3 DNA sequence: TGTGCCAGCAGCGCTCACGGGGACATAAACACTGAAGCTTTCTTT. It yields the protein CASSAHGDINTEAFF.